These 8 T cell receptor beta chains originate from one sample sequenced in a study of blood T cell repertoires in COVID-19. Method: immunoSEQ multiplex PCR; TCRdb's copy keeps in-frame clones and lacks some. The data contain approximately 300,000 clones, 87% of them seen just once; the ten biggest clones take up about 5.7%. The material sequenced was PBMCs or T cells enriched from blood (not recorded which). The receptor source for this set is a woman aged 30 to 39 who had recovered from COVID-19.

The gene calls are TRBV25-1 and TRBJ1-1; 8 positions match TRBD1. CDR3 length: 16 amino acids. V lost 5 bases to trimming and J lost 3 bases; unmatched junction nucleotides: 11. Germline CDR1 is MGHDK and CDR2 is SYGVNS. The CDR3 protein is CASSLRTGLGDTEAFF. The CDR3 DNA follows: TGTGCCAGCAGTCTCCGGACAGGGCTTGGGGACACTGAAGCTTTCTTT.

V gene TRBV5-4 combines with J gene TRBJ1-1; D is perhaps TRBD1 (5 bases). Trimming left V 1 base short and J 8 bases short, with 15 bases between. This CDR3 region has 14 residues. In germline, CDR1 is SGHNT, CDR2 YYREEE (reference sequence). This chain's CDR3 is CASSLMGTGEEAFF. The DNA for the CDR3 is TGTGCCAGCAGCTTGATGGGTACGGGGGAGGAAGCTTTCTTT.

The CDR3 region is CASRLAGGRELFF. The CDR3 DNA is TGTGCCAGCAGACTAGCGGGGGGGAGGGAGCTGTTTTTT. The chain combines TRBV6-5 with TRBJ2-2; TRBD2 matches 13 bases. Germline V lookup: CDR1 MNHEY, CDR2 SVGAGI. The V gene end was trimmed by 6 bases and the J gene end by 9 bases; junction bases not matched to a gene: 1. CDR3 size: 13 residues.

The V call is TRBV29-1, the J call TRBJ2-1, with 7 bases aligning to TRBD2. Germline trimming cut 3 bases from V and 6 bases from J; bases unmatched to any gene: 11. Germline loops: CDR1 SQVTM, CDR2 ANQGSEA. CDR3 length: 15 amino acids. CDR3 nucleotides: TGCAGCGTTGATCTCCCCGCCGGGGGGTCCAATGAGCAGTTCTTC. It specifies CSVDLPAGGSNEQFF.

The chain recombines TRBV11-2 with TRBJ1-4, with D tentatively TRBD1 (5 bases). The germline V gene encodes CDR1 SGHAT and CDR2 FQNNGV. The CDR3 is made up of 18 amino acids. The V and J ends lost 1 base and 1 base respectively, with 16 bases between them. CDR3: CASSLGWEFQGTNEKLFF. Here the CDR3 DNA reads TGTGCCAGCAGCTTAGGGTGGGAATTTCAGGGAACTAATGAAAAACTGTTTTTT.

The chain links TRBV4-1 to TRBJ1-3, with D maybe TRBD1 (5 bases). Germline V gene lookup returns CDR1 MGHRA and CDR2 YSYEKL. The CDR3 contains 15 residues. Trimming took 3 bases from V and 4 from J, leaving 13 bases between them. CDR3 in amino acids: CASSHPQAQGNTIYF. CDR3 nucleotides: TGCGCCAGCAGCCACCCACAGGCGCAAGGAAACACCATATATTTT.

This chain joins TRBV2 and TRBJ2-7; 7 bases map to TRBD1. Per germline, CDR1 SNHLY and CDR2 FYNNEI. CDR3 length: 15 residues. V lost 4 bases, J lost 0 bases, and 6 bases stayed unmatched. Here the CDR3 DNA reads TGTGCCAGCAGTGCGAGGGGGCCCCACTCCTACGAGCAGTACTTC. Amino acid sequence: CASSARGPHSYEQYF.

The rearrangement joins TRBV5-1 to TRBJ2-3; perhaps TRBD1 as D (6 bases). V lost 0 bases to trimming and J lost 0 bases, with 11 bases between them. Germline values: CDR1 SGHRS, CDR2 YFSETQ. CDR3 length: 16 amino acids. The CDR3 bases are TGCGCCAGCAGCTTGGGGGGGCTCCCAAGCACAGATACGCAGTATTTT. This translates into CASSLGGLPSTDTQYF.